The rows below give T cell receptor beta chains drawn from one sample of a study of T cell changes during pregnancy in multiple sclerosis. Produced via immunoSEQ multiplex PCR; TCRdb's table is partial and in-frame only. The repertoire has some 60,000 clones, around 91% of them found once; the top ten carry 5.5% to 7%. Sequencing used peripheral blood, obtained in the third trimester of pregnancy. These TCRs come from a female donor in good health, enrolled as a control in a pregnancy study. The CDR3 runs from the conserved cysteine through the conserved F or W. D genes are given only for firm matches. A row's size may be missing; if present it is once, few, many or a size class.

d_call	clone_size	v_call	j_call	cdr3_nt	cdr3_aa
-	once	TRBV5-4	TRBJ2-1	TGTGCCAGCAGCGCGGACAAATACAATGAGCAGTTCTTC	CASSADKYNEQFF
-	-	TRBV6-5	TRBJ2-3	TGTGCCAGCAGTCGGGACTTTAGCACAGATACGCAGTATTTT	CASSRDFSTDTQYF
TRBD1	-	TRBV7-2	TRBJ1-1	TGTGCCAGCAGCTTAAAGGGGGCAGCTGAAGCTTTCTTT	CASSLKGAAEAFF
-	-	TRBV6-5	TRBJ1-2	TGTGCCAGCAGTTCCGGCGGGGGGCGATCCTATGGCTACACCTTC	CASSSGGGRSYGYTF
TRBD2	-	TRBV2	TRBJ2-3	TGTGCCAGCAGCCTCGGACTAGCTAGCACAGATACGCAGTATTTT	CASSLGLASTDTQYF
TRBD1	-	TRBV5-4	TRBJ1-2	TGTGCCAGCAGCCCGGGCGACAGGGTATATGGCTACACCTTC	CASSPGDRVYGYTF
TRBD2	-	TRBV5-4	TRBJ2-1	TGTGCCAGCACGGGGGGGGCGTTGATTGAGCAGTTCTTC	CASTGGALIEQFF
-	-	TRBV7-8	TRBJ2-1	TGTGCCAGCAGACCCCGAGGGTTGAGCTCCTACAATGAGCAGTTCTTC	CASRPRGLSSYNEQFF
TRBD2	-	TRBV9	TRBJ2-5	TGTGCCAGCAGCGTACTAGCGGGGAGACAAGAGACCCAGTACTTC	CASSVLAGRQETQYF
-	once	TRBV11-2	TRBJ1-3	TGTGCCAGCAGCTTAGACCCGGGAACTGGAAACACCATATATTTT	CASSLDPGTGNTIYF
-	-	TRBV30	TRBJ1-4	TGTGCCTGGAGTGGGGGAGGGAACGAAAAACTGTTTTTT	CAWSGGGNEKLFF
TRBD2	-	TRBV6-5	TRBJ2-3	TGTGCCAGCAGTACCCGGGGAGGGGCGACAGATACGCAGTATTTT	CASSTRGGATDTQYF
TRBD2	-	TRBV15	TRBJ2-1	TGTGCCACCAGCAGACAGGGACTAGCGGGAACAACCTCCTACAATGAGCAGTTCTTC	CATSRQGLAGTTSYNEQFF
TRBD1	-	TRBV27	TRBJ1-1	TGTGCCAGCAGTTTATTGGACAGGGAGACTGAAGCTTTCTTT	CASSLLDRETEAFF
TRBD1	-	TRBV15	TRBJ2-7	TGTGCCACCAGCAGACAACGGGACAGCTACGAGCAGTACTTC	CATSRQRDSYEQYF
TRBD1	-	TRBV19	TRBJ1-1	TGTGCCAGTAGTATGGACAGGGGGGTGTCCACTGAAGCTTTCTTT	CASSMDRGVSTEAFF
TRBD2	-	TRBV6-6	TRBJ2-7	TGTGCCAGCAGCTTGACCAGCGGGGCGGCCTACGAGCAGTACTTC	CASSLTSGAAYEQYF
-	-	TRBV5-4	TRBJ2-7	TGTGCCAGCAGCGGAACTAGAGTCCACGAGCAGTACTTC	CASSGTRVHEQYF
TRBD1	-	TRBV28	TRBJ1-2	TGTGCCAGCTTGGGACAGGGGAGGAACTATGGCTACACCTTC	CASLGQGRNYGYTF
-	-	TRBV7-2	TRBJ2-3	TGTGCCAGCAGCTTAGCGGGGGCTAGCACAGATACGCAGTATTTT	CASSLAGASTDTQYF
TRBD2	-	TRBV9	TRBJ2-5	TGTGCCAGCGGGAATAGCGGGCAGGAGACCCAGTACTTC	CASGNSGQETQYF
-	-	TRBV11-2	TRBJ1-1	TGTGCCAGCAGCTTAGTGGGAGGGGTGGGCACTGAAGCTTTCTTT	CASSLVGGVGTEAFF
TRBD1	-	TRBV30	TRBJ1-5	TGTGCCTGGGGGACAGGGGTTGGACAGCCCCAGCATTTT	CAWGTGVGQPQHF
-	-	TRBV30	TRBJ1-2	TGTGCCTGGAGTGTTCTACAGGGATTCCATGGCTACACCTTC	CAWSVLQGFHGYTF
-	once	TRBV4-1	TRBJ2-7	TGCGCCAGCAGTCCCCGGGTCGCGGCGTACGAGCAGTACTTC	CASSPRVAAYEQYF
-	-	TRBV6-5	TRBJ1-1	TGTGCCAGCAGTTACCTTACAGGGAACACTGAAGCTTTCTTT	CASSYLTGNTEAFF
TRBD2	-	TRBV9	TRBJ2-7	TGTGCCAGCAGCGTAGACCTAGCGGGGAAATACGAGCAGTACTTC	CASSVDLAGKYEQYF